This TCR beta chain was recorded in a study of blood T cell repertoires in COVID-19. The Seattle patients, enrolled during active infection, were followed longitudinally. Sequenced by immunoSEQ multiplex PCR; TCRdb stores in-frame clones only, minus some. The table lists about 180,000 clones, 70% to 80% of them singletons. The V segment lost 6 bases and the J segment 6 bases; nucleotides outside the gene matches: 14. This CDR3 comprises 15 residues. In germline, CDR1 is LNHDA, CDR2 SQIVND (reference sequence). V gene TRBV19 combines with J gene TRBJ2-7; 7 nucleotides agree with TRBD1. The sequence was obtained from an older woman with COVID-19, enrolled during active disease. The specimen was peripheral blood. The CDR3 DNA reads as TGTGCCAGTAGCACATCCCGGGACAGTGGGGCCGAGCAGTACTTC. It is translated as CASSTSRDSGAEQYF.